A selection of T cell receptor beta chains follows, all from one sample in a study of blood T cells in healthy people across ages. TCRdb processed the 5' RACE reads anew with MiXCR; each CDR3 protein has one entry. Among 700,000 to 1,000,000 distinct CDR3 sequences listed, about 42% were seen once. The sample taken for sequencing was blood. These receptor sequences come from a man aged 55 to 70 in good health. Both conserved end residues are part of each CDR3. Fields, in order: D gene, V gene, clone size, J gene, CDR3 DNA, CDR3 protein. The D gene is left open where the match is weak. The size of a clone is reported for some rows only, either as once, few or many, or as a class for expanded clones.

>TRBD1|TRBV7-9|-|TRBJ2-7
TGTGCCAGCAGCCCCCAGACAGGGGTTAACTACGAGCAGTACTTC
CASSPQTGVNYEQYF
>-|TRBV4-3|few|TRBJ2-1
TGCGCCAGCAGCCAAGATTACGGAAGCTCCTACAATGAGCAGTTCTTC
CASSQDYGSSYNEQFF
>-|TRBV12-3/TRBV12-4|-|TRBJ1-2
TGTGCCAGCAGCCGCGGACGGCCGAGCTATGGCTACACCTTC
CASSRGRPSYGYTF
>-|TRBV6-1|-|TRBJ2-5
TGTGCCAGCAGGGGACACCTACAAGAGACCCAGTACTTC
CASRGHLQETQYF
>-|TRBV3-1|many|TRBJ1-5
TGTGCCAGCAGCCAAACTCCGAGAAATCAGCCCCAGCATTTT
CASSQTPRNQPQHF
>-|TRBV7-9|few|TRBJ2-3
TGTGCCAGCAGCCCCGGGACCGGGAACACAGATACGCAGTATTTT
CASSPGTGNTDTQYF
>-|TRBV14|-|TRBJ2-3
TGTGCCAGCAGCCAAGATAGACGACTAGGGCCACGTGTTGATACGCAGTATTTT
CASSQDRRLGPRVDTQYF
>TRBD1|TRBV20-1|-|TRBJ1-1
TGCAGTGCCTCGGGACAGGAATTCGTAATGAACACTGAAGCTTTCTTT
CSASGQEFVMNTEAFF
>-|TRBV28|-|TRBJ1-2
TGTGCCAGCAGTTTAACGCTAAGGGGAACCTATGGCTACACCTTC
CASSLTLRGTYGYTF
>-|TRBV4-1|few|TRBJ1-6
TGCGCCAGCAGCCAAGCGGACATGGGGTACAGAGATTCACCCCTCCACTTT
CASSQADMGYRDSPLHF
>-|TRBV4-3|-|TRBJ2-3
TGCGCCAGCAGCCAAGATTACGGGACTGGAACAGATACGCGGTATTTT
CASSQDYGTGTDTRYF
>TRBD1|TRBV25-1|-|TRBJ1-4
TGTGCCAGCAGTGATATGAGGGGGCAAGTTGAAAAACTGTTTTTT
CASSDMRGQVEKLFF
>TRBD1|TRBV7-2|-|TRBJ2-1
TGTGCCAGCAGCACGCTACCCGGGACAGGGGGGTACGAGCAGTTCTTC
CASSTLPGTGGYEQFF
>-|TRBV5-1|few|TRBJ2-4
TGCGCCAGCAGCTTCGGGGTAGACCCCAAAAACATTCAGTACTTC
CASSFGVDPKNIQYF
>TRBD1|TRBV7-2|once|TRBJ2-1
TGTGCCAGCAGCCGGGACAGGGGCAGTGAGCAGTTCTTC
CASSRDRGSEQFF
>-|TRBV6-2/TRBV6-3|-|TRBJ2-7
TGTGCCAGCAGTTCCGACCAGAAGGGCACCGACGAGCAGTACTTC
CASSSDQKGTDEQYF
>-|TRBV27|-|TRBJ2-2
TGTGCCACCCTTAAGAACACCGGGGAGCTGTTTTTT
CATLKNTGELFF
>TRBD1|TRBV5-1|few|TRBJ2-7
TGCGCCAGCAGCTTGGCCGTAACAGGGGACGAGCAGTACTTC
CASSLAVTGDEQYF
>TRBD1|TRBV6-2/TRBV6-3|few|TRBJ2-7
TGTGCCAGCAGTTGGATGACAGGGGTCGAGCAGTACTTC
CASSWMTGVEQYF
>-|TRBV7-9|-|TRBJ1-5
TGTGCCAGCAGTCCCGGCGGGTTGGGAGTTCAGCCCCAGCATTTT
CASSPGGLGVQPQHF
>-|TRBV5-1|-|TRBJ2-3
TGCGCCAGCAGCTTGGAGAGGGCTGGCACAGATACGCAGTATTTT
CASSLERAGTDTQYF
>TRBD1|TRBV28|-|TRBJ1-5
TGTGCCAGCAGTTTACCTGGAGGGCAGGGGGATAATCAGCCCCAGCATTTT
CASSLPGGQGDNQPQHF
>-|TRBV6-6|few|TRBJ1-5
TGTGCCAGCAGGGCAGGGTTAAATCAGCCCCAGCATTTT
CASRAGLNQPQHF
>-|TRBV20-1|few|TRBJ1-6
TGCAGTGCTCTACCCAGGGGTAATTCACCCCTCCACTTT
CSALPRGNSPLHF
>-|TRBV6-2/TRBV6-3|-|TRBJ1-1
TGTGCCAGCAGCACAGGGTCCCACACTGAAGCTTTCTTT
CASSTGSHTEAFF
>-|TRBV30|-|TRBJ1-4
TGTGCCTGTGGCGGGGGAGAAAAACTGTTTTTT
CACGGGEKLFF
>TRBD2|TRBV7-2|-|TRBJ2-7
TGTGCCAGCAGCTCCCTAGCGGGGTCCCCTCCCTACGAGCAGTACTTC
CASSSLAGSPPYEQYF
>-|TRBV3-1|few|TRBJ2-7
TGTGCCAGCAGCTTAAGAGGACAGAAGCAGTACTTC
CASSLRGQKQYF
>TRBD1|TRBV7-3|once|TRBJ2-2
TGTGCCAGCAGCTTTATGCCGGGACAGGGTCCTAACACCGGGGAGCTGTTTTTT
CASSFMPGQGPNTGELFF
>-|TRBV4-1|-|TRBJ2-7
TGCACCAGCAGCCAAGGGCCAGGGAAAACCTACGAGCAGTACTTC
CTSSQGPGKTYEQYF
>TRBD1|TRBV6-6|-|TRBJ1-4
TGTGCCAGCAGTGGACAGGAGAATGAAAAACTGTTTTTT
CASSGQENEKLFF
>-|TRBV7-9|-|TRBJ1-6
TGTGCCAGCAGCTTAATGGCGCCTAATGCACCCCTCCACTTT
CASSLMAPNAPLHF
>-|TRBV3-1|few|TRBJ1-1
TGTGCCAGCAGCCAAGGGTGGGGCACTGAAGCTTTCTTT
CASSQGWGTEAFF
>-|TRBV5-1|-|TRBJ1-1
TGCGCCAGCAGCTTGACGACAGCGAACACTGAAGCTTTCTTT
CASSLTTANTEAFF
>-|TRBV18|-|TRBJ2-5
TGTGCCAGCTCACGAGACAGGACAAAGGAGCAGTACTTC
CASSRDRTKEQYF
>-|TRBV12-3/TRBV12-4|-|TRBJ2-3
TGTGCCAGCAGTTTGATGGGGATGGCAGATACGCAGTATTTT
CASSLMGMADTQYF
>-|TRBV12-3/TRBV12-4|-|TRBJ2-5
TGTGCCAGCAGCGACCAAAGACAGGGAGGGGGTCTGACCCAGTACTTC
CASSDQRQGGGLTQYF
>TRBD2|TRBV11-1|-|TRBJ2-1
TGTGTCAGCAGCTTACTTGGTGGGTTTGGGCTAGCGGGTTCCTACAATGAGCAGTTCTTC
CVSSLLGGFGLAGSYNEQFF
>-|TRBV15|few|TRBJ2-7
TGTGCCACCAGCAGGGATCAGCCGGGACAATCCGAGCAGTACTTC
CATSRDQPGQSEQYF
>-|TRBV4-1|-|TRBJ2-7
TGCGCCAGCAGCCAGGGACCGTCGAACTCCTACGAGCAGTACTTC
CASSQGPSNSYEQYF
>-|TRBV21-1|-|TRBJ2-1
TGTGCCAGCAGCAAAGGTCGGGGGTACAGCGGAACTTACAATGAGCAGTTCTTC
CASSKGRGYSGTYNEQFF